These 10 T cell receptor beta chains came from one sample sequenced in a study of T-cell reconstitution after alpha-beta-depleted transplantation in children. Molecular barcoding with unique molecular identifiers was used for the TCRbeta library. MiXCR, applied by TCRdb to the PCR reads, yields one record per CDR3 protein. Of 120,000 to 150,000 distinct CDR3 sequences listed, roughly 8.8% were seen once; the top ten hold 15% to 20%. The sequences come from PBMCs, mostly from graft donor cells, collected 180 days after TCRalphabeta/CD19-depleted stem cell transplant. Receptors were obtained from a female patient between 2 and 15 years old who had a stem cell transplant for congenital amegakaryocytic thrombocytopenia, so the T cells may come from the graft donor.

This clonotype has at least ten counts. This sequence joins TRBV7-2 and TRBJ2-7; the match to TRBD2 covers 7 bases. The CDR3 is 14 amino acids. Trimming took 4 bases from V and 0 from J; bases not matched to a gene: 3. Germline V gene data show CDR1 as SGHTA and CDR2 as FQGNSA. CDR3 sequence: CASSYSGGSYEQYF. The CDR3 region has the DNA TGTGCCAGCAGCTACTCGGGGGGCTCCTACGAGCAGTACTTC.

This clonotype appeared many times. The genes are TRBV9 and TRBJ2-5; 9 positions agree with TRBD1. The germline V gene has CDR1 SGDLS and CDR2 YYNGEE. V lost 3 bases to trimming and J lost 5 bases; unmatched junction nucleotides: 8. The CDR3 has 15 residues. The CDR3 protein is CASSATGGRRETQYF. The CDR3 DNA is TGTGCCAGCAGCGCCACAGGGGGCAGGAGGGAGACCCAGTACTTC.

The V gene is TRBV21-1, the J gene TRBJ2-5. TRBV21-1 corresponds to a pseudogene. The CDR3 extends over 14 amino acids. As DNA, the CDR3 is TGTGCCAGCAGCAAAAAGGTCATCCAAGAGACCCAGTACTTC. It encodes CASSKKVIQETQYF.

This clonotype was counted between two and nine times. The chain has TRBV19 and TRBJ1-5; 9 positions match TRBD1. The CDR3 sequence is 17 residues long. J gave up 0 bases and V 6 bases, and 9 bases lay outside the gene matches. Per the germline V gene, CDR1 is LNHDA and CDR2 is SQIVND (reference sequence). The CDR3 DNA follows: TGTGCCAGTAGAAGACAGGGGGGCAAAAGTAGCAATCAGCCCCAGCATTTT. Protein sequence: CASRRQGGKSSNQPQHF. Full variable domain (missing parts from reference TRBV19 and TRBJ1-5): DGGITQSPKYLFRKEGQNVTLSCEQNLNHDAMYWYRQDPGQGLRLIYYSQIVNDFQKGDIAEGYSVSREKKESFPLTVTSAQKNPTAFYLCASRRQGGKSSNQPQHFGDGTRLSIL.

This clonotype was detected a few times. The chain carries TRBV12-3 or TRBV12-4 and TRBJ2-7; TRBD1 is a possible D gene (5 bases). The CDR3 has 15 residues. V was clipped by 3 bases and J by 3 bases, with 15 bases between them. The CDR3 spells CASSFGALHLYEQYF. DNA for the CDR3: TGTGCCAGCAGTTTTGGGGCGTTACATCTCTACGAGCAGTACTTC.

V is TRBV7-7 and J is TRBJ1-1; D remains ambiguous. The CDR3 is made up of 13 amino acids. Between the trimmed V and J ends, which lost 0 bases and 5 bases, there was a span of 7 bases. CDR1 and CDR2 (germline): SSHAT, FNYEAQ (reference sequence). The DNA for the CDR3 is TGTGCCAGCAGCTTAGCGTCTGATACTGAAGCTTTCTTT. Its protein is CASSLASDTEAFF. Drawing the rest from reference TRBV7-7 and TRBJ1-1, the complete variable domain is GAGVSQSPRYKVTKRGQDVTLRCDPISSHATLYWYQQALGQGPEFLTYFNYEAQPDKSGLPSDRFSAERPEGSISTLTIQRTEQRDSAMYRCASSLASDTEAFFGQGTRLTVV.

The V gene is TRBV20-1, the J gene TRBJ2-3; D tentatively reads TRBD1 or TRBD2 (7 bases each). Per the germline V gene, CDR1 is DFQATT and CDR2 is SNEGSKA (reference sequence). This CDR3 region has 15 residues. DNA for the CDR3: TGCGGGGGGGTAGGGGGCGGGGCAGGCACAGATACGCAGTATTTT. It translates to CGGVGGGAGTDTQYF.

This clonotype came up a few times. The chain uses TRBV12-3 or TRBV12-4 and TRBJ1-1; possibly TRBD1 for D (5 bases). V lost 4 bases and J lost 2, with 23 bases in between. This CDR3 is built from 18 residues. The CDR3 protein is CASSSQTLIGALNTEAFF. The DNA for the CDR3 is TGTGCCAGCAGTTCCCAGACTCTGATTGGGGCATTAAACACTGAAGCTTTCTTT.

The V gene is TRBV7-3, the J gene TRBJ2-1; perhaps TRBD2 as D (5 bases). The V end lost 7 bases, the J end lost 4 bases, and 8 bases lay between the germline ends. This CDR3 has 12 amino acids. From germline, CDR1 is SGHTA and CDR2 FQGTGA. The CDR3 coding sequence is TGTGCCAGCACCCCGGGGTACAATGAGCAGTTCTTC. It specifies CASTPGYNEQFF.

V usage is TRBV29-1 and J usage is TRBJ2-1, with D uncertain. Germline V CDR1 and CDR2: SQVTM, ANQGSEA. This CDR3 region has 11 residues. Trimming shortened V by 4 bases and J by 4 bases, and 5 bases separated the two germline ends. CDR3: CSVAVYNEQFF. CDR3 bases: TGCAGCGTTGCCGTTTACAATGAGCAGTTCTTC.